The present T cell receptor (beta chain) was sequenced within a study of cytomegalovirus exposure and HLA in healthy donors. The table lists this clone with a few counts. The V and J ends lost 0 bases and 6 bases respectively, with 6 bases between them. Germline lookup yields CDR1 WSHSY and CDR2 SAAADI. CDR3 length: 13 amino acids. 60 Vbeta and 13 Jbeta primers were used in PCR. Clones were read by immunoSEQ multiplex PCR, and TCRdb kept only the in-frame ones, dropping some. The sample holds about 110,000 clones, approximately 80% seen once. The sample taken for sequencing was PBMCs. The receptor was isolated from a man younger than 45 in good health and CMV-seronegative. The chain employs TRBV10-2 and TRBJ1-5; D is ambiguous. The chain's CDR3 is CASSESRAQPQHF. The CDR3 region has the DNA TGCGCCAGCAGTGAGTCGAGAGCTCAGCCCCAGCATTTT.